This T cell receptor (beta chain) emerged from a study of shared clonotypes between healthy human individuals. Study-wide findings and caveats: Expectations were that clonotype sharing among donors would be affected by sequencing depth. Naive CD4 clonotypes overlapped across several donors at roughly 5.1%. Some clonotypes were shared by all four sorted-subset donors, while others were not shared. The non-shared ones had lower generation probabilities than the shared ones.

The authors split each subset's genomic DNA evenly across several immunoSEQ plates. The data were produced by immunoSEQ multiplex PCR, yet TCRdb's version contains in-frame clones alone and is incomplete. The data hold some 1,100,000 clones, with about four fifths observed a single time. The CDR3 loop spans 13 amino acids. V lost 4 bases, J lost 3 bases, and 7 bases lay in between. Germline CDR1 and CDR2: SGHDT and YYEEEE. This clone was seen once. Antigen: not known. A much larger clone sits a single nucleotide away, making a read error possible. Material for sequencing was memory CD4+ T cells from PBMCs. Subset here: CD45RA-negative fraction. The chain links TRBV5-6 to TRBJ2-2; D is undetermined. The sequence was collected from a young man in good health. Some clones in this sample may be carry-over from other donors' samples. CDR3 in DNA: TGTGCCAGCAGCCGTAGTGACACCGGGGAGCTGTTTTTT. Amino acid sequence: CASSRSDTGELFF.